This T cell receptor (beta chain) came from a study of CD8 T cells in Susac syndrome. With random hexamers, reverse transcription was performed on about 0.5 to 1 ug of RNA. One entry per CDR3 protein, called by TCRdb with MiXCR from the immunoSEQ multiplex PCR reads. The sample shows 250,000 to 300,000 distinct CDR3 sequences, approximately 85% of them seen only once. The CDR3 loop spans 14 amino acids. After removal of 6 bases from V and 4 bases from J, the junction contained 8 bases not matched to a gene. Germline values: CDR1 SQVTM, CDR2 ANQGSEA. This clonotype was obtained from a human donor with multiple sclerosis. The rearrangement joins TRBV29-1 to TRBJ2-1, with 8 bases fitting TRBD1. Input material: CD8+ T cells from PBMCs. In nucleotides, the CDR3 is TGCAGCGTCGGACGACAGGGGAGGTACAATGAGCAGTTCTTC. The encoded protein is CSVGRQGRYNEQFF.